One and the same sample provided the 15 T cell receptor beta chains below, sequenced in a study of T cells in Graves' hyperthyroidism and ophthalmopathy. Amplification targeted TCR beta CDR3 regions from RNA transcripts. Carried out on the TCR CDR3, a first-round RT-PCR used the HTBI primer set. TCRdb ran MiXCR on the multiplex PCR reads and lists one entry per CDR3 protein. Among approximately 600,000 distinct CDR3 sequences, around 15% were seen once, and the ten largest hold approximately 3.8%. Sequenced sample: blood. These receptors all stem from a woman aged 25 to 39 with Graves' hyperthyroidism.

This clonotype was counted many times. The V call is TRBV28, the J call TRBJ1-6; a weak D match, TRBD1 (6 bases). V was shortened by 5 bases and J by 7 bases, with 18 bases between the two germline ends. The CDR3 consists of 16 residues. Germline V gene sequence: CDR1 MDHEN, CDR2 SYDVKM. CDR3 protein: CASSPSRVRGNSPLHF. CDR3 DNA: TGTGCCAGCAGTCCCTCCAGGGTGAGGGGGAATTCACCCCTCCACTTT.

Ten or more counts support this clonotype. The CDR3 spells CASSLAARVSYNEQFF. The DNA for the CDR3 is TGTGCCAGCAGCTTAGCGGCCCGGGTATCCTACAATGAGCAGTTCTTC. The chain carries TRBV7-8 and TRBJ2-1; D unclear. Trimming removed 0 bases at V and 1 base at J, with 10 bases between. Germline V lookup: CDR1 SGHVS, CDR2 FQNEAQ. CDR3 size: 16 residues.

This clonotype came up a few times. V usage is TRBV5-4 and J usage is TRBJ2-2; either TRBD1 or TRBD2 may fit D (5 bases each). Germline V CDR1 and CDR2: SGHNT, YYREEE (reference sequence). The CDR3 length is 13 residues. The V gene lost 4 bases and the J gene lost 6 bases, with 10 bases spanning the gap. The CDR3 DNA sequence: TGTGCCAGCAGCAACCAGGGACCCGGGGAGCTGTTTTTT. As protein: CASSNQGPGELFF.

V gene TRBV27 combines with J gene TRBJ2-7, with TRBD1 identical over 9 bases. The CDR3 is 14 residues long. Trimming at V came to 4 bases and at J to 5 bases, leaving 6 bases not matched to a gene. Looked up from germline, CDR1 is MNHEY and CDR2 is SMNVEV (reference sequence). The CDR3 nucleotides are TGTGCCAGCAGTTCCGGGACAGGGTATAACGAGCAGTACTTC. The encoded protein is CASSSGTGYNEQYF.

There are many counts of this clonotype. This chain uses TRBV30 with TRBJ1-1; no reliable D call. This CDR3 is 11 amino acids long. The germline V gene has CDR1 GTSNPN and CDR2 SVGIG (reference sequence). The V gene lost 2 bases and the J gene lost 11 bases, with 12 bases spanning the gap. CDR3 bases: TGTGCCTGGAGTTACGGGGTGATGGCTTTCTTT. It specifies CAWSYGVMAFF.

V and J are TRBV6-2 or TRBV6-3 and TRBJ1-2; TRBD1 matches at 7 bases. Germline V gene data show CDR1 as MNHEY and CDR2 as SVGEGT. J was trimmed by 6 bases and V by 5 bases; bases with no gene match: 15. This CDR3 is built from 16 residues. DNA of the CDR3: TGTGCCAGCAGTCGTGGCGTAGGGGGCTTGTCGGATGGCTACACCTTC. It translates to CASSRGVGGLSDGYTF.

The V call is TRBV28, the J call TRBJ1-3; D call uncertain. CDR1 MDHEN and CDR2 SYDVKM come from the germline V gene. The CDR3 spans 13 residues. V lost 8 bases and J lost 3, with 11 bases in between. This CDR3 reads CASPDTFGNTIYF. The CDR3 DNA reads TGTGCCAGCCCCGACACATTTGGAAACACCATATATTTT.

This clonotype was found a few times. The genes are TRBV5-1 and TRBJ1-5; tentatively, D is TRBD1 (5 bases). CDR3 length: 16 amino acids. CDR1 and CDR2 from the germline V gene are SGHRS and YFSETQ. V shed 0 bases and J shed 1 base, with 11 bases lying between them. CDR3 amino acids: CASSLGVTESNQPQHF. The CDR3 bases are TGCGCCAGCAGCTTGGGGGTGACAGAAAGCAATCAGCCCCAGCATTTT.

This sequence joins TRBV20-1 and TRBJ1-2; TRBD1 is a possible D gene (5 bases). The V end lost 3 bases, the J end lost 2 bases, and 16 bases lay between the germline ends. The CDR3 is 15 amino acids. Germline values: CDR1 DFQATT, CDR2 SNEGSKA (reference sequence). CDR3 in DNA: TGCAGTGCTAGTGCGGGCAGCGGGGCCAACTATGGCTACACCTTC. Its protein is CSASAGSGANYGYTF.

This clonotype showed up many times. In nucleotides, the CDR3 is TGTGCCAGCAGCTGGGGGACTAGCGTCGAGCAGTACTTC. Translating it yields CASSWGTSVEQYF. The rearrangement uses TRBV5-6 and TRBJ2-7, with 10 bases that match TRBD2. The CDR3 has 13 residues. V dropped 3 bases and J dropped 6; count of bases not matched to a gene: 3. Looked up from germline, CDR1 is SGHDT and CDR2 is YYEEEE. Filled out from reference TRBV5-6 and TRBJ2-7, the complete variable domain reads DAGVTQSPTHLIKTRGQQVTLRCSPKSGHDTVSWYQQALGQGPQFIFQYYEEEERQRGNFPDRFSGHQFPNYSSELNVNALLLGDSALYLCASSWGTSVEQYFGPGTRLTVT.

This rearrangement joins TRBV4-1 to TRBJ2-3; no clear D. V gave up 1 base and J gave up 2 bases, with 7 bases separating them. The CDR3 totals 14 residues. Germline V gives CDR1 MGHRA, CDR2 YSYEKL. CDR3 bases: TGCGCCAGCAGCCAAGTGGAATTCACAGATACGCAGTATTTT. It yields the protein CASSQVEFTDTQYF.

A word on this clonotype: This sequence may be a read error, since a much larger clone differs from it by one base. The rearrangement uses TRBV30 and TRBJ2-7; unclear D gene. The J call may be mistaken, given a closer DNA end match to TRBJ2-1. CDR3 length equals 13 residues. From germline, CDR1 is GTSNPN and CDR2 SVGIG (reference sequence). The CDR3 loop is CAWSVSSTYEQFF. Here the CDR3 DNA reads TGTGCCTGGAGTGTATCCAGCACCTACGAGCAGTTCTTC.

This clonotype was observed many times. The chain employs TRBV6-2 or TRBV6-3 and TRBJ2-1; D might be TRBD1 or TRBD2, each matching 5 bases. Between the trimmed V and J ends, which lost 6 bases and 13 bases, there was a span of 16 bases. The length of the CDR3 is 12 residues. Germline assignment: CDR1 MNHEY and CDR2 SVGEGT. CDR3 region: CASSQGTNRQFF. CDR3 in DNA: TGTGCCAGCAGCCAAGGGACCAATCGCCAGTTCTTC.

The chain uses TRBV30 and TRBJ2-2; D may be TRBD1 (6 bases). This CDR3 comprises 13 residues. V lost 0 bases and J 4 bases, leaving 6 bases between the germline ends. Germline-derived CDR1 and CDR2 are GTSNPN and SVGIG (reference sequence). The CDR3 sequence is CAWSVTGTGELFF. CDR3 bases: TGTGCCTGGAGTGTGACAGGCACCGGGGAGCTGTTTTTT. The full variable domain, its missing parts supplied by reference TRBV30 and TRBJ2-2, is SQTIHQWPATLVQPVGSPLSLECTVEGTSNPNLYWYRQAAGRGLQLLFYSVGIGQISSEVPQNLSASRPQDRQFILSSKKLLLSDSGFYLCAWSVTGTGELFFGEGSRLTVL.

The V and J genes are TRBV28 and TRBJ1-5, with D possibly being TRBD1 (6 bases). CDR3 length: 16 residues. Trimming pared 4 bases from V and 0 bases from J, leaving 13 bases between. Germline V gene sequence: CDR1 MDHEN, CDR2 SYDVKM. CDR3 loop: CASSWLAGASNQPQHF. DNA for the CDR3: TGTGCCAGCAGTTGGTTGGCAGGGGCTAGCAATCAGCCCCAGCATTTT. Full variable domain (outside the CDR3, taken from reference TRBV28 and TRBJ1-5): DVKVTQSSRYLVKRTGEKVFLECVQDMDHENMFWYRQDPGLGLRLIYFSYDVKMKEKGDIPEGYSVSREKKERFSLILESASTNQTSMYLCASSWLAGASNQPQHFGDGTRLSIL.